This T cell receptor beta chain was recovered during a study of graft-versus-host responses after intestinal transplantation. Measured with immunoSEQ multiplex PCR; TCRdb has only the in-frame clones, and not every one. The table records 9,000 to 10,000 clones, 90% to 95% of them present only once. The germline V gene encodes CDR1 WSHSY and CDR2 SAAADI. The germline V and J ends were trimmed by 2 bases and 0 bases, with 5 bases remaining between them. The CDR3 sequence is 15 residues long. The receptor comes from a human patient who received an intestinal transplant, so some T cells may come from the graft donor. The rearrangement links TRBV10-2 to TRBJ2-6; no reliable D call. Sequenced here: PBMCs, sampled 8 days after intestinal transplant. The CDR3 loop is CASSEVSSGANVLTF. DNA of the CDR3: TGCGCCAGCAGTGAGGTTAGCTCTGGGGCCAACGTCCTGACTTTC.